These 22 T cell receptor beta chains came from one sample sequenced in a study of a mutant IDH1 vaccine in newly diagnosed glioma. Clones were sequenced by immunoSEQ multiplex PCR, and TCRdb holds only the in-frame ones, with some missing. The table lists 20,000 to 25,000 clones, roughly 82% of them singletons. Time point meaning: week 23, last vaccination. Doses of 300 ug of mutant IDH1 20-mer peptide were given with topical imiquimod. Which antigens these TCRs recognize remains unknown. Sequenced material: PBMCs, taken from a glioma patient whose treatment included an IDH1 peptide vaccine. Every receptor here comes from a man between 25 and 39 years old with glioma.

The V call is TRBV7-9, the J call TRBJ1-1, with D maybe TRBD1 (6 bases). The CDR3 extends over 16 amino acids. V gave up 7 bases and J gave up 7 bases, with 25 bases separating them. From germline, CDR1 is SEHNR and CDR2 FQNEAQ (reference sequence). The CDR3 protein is CASTGRADSAAGEAFF. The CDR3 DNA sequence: TGTGCCAGCACCGGGCGAGCGGACAGCGCAGCAGGTGAAGCTTTCTTT. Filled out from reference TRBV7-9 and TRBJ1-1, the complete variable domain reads DTGVSQNPRHKITKRGQNVTFRCDPISEHNRLYWYRQTLGQGPEFLTYFQNEAQLEKSRLLSDRFSAERPKGSFSTLEIQRTEQGDSAMYLCASTGRADSAAGEAFFGQGTRLTVV.

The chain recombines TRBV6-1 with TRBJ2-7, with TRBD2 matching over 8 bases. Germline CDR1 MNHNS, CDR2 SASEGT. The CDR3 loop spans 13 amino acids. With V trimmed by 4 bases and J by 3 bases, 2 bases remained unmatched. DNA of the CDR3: TGTGCCAGCAGTGGGGGACTAGGCTACGAGCAGTACTTC. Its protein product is CASSGGLGYEQYF.

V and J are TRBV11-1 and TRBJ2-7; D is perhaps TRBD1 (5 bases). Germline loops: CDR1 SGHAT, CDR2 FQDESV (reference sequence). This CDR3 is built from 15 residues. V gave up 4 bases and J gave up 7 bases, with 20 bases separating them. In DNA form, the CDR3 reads TGTGCCAGCAGCTCACTCAGGGTTCTTTTGAGGGAGCAGTACTTC. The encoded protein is CASSSLRVLLREQYF.

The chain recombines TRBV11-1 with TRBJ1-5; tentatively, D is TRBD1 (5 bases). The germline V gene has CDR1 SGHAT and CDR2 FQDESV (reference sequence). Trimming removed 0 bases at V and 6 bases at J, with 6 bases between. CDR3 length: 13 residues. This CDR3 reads CASSLAQGQPQHF. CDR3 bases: TGTGCCAGCAGCTTAGCGCAGGGTCAGCCCCAGCATTTT. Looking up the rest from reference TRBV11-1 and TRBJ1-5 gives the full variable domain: EAEVAQSPRYKITEKSQAVAFWCDPISGHATLYWYRQILGQGPELLVQFQDESVVDDSQLPKDRFSAERLKGVDSTLKIQPAELGDSAMYLCASSLAQGQPQHFGDGTRLSIL.

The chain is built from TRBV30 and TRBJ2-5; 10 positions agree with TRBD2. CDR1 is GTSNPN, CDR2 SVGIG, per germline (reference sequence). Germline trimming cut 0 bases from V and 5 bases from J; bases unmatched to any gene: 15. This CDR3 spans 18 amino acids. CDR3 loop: CAWSVLLGSGRAGETQYF. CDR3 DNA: TGTGCCTGGAGTGTACTATTGGGAAGCGGGAGGGCCGGGGAGACCCAGTACTTC.

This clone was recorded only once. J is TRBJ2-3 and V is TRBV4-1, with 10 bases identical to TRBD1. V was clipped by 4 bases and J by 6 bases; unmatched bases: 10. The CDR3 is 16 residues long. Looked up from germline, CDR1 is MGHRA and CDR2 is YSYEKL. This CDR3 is CASSPGQGRLIDTQYF. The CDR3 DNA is TGCGCCAGCAGCCCGGGACAGGGGAGACTGATTGATACGCAGTATTTT.

CDR3: CASSLGKTRDTQYF. The CDR3 DNA reads as TGTGCCAGCAGCTTAGGAAAGACTCGGGATACGCAGTATTTT. The genes are TRBV11-3 and TRBJ2-3; D is undetermined. Germline V gene lookup returns CDR1 SGHNT and CDR2 YENEEA. Trimming pared 1 base from V and 6 bases from J, leaving 11 bases between. The CDR3 sequence is 14 residues long. Complete variable domain (other parts from reference TRBV11-3 and TRBJ2-3): EAGVVQSPRYKIIEKKQPVAFWCNPISGHNTLYWYLQNLGQGPELLIRYENEEAVDDSQLPKDRFSAERLKGVDSTLKIQPAELGDSAVYLCASSLGKTRDTQYFGPGTRLTVL.

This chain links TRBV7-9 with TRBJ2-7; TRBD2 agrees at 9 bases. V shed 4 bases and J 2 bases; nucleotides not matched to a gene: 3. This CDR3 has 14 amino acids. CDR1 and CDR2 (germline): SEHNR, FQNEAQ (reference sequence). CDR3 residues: CASSSSSGAYEQYF. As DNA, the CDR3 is TGTGCCAGCAGCTCATCTAGCGGGGCCTACGAGCAGTACTTC. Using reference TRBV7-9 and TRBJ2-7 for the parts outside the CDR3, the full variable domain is DTGVSQNPRHKITKRGQNVTFRCDPISEHNRLYWYRQTLGQGPEFLTYFQNEAQLEKSRLLSDRFSAERPKGSFSTLEIQRTEQGDSAMYLCASSSSSGAYEQYFGPGTRLTVT.

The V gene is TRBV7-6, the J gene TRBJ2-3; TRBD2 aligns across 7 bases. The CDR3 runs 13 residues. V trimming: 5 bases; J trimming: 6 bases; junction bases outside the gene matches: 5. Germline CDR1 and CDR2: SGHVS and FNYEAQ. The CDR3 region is CASSQAGHDTQYF. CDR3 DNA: TGTGCCAGCAGCCAAGCGGGGCACGATACGCAGTATTTT.

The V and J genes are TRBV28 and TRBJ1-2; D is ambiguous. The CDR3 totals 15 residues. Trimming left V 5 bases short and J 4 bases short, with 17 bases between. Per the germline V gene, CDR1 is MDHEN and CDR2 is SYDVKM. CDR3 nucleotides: TGTGCCAGCAGTCCAACAGTGGGCAGAGTCTATGGCTACACCTTC. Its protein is CASSPTVGRVYGYTF.

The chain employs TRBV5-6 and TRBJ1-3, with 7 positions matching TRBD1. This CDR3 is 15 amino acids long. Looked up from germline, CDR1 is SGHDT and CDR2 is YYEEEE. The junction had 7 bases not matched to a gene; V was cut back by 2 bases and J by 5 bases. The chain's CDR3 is CASSFRATGRNTIYF. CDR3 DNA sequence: TGTGCCAGCAGCTTTCGCGCGACAGGGAGAAACACCATATATTTT. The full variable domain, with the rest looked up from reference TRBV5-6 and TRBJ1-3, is DAGVTQSPTHLIKTRGQQVTLRCSPKSGHDTVSWYQQALGQGPQFIFQYYEEEERQRGNFPDRFSGHQFPNYSSELNVNALLLGDSALYLCASSFRATGRNTIYFGEGSWLTVV.

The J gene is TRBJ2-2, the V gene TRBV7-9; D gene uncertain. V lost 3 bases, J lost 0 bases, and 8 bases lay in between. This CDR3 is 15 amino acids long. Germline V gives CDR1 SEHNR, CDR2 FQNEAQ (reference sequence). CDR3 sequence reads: CASSLPRPNTGELFF. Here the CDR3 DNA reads TGTGCCAGCAGCTTGCCTAGACCGAACACCGGGGAGCTGTTTTTT.

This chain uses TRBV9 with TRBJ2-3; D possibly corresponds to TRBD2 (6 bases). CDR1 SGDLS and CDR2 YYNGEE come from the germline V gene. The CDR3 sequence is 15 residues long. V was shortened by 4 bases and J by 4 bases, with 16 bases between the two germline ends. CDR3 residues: CASSPRDWAADTQYF. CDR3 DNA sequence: TGTGCCAGCAGCCCCCGGGACTGGGCGGCAGATACGCAGTATTTT.

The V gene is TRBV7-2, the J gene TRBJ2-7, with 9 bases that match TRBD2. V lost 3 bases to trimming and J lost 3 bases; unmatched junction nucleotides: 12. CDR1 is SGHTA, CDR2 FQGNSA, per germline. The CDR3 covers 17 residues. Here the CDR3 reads CASSFLAGASGDYEQYF. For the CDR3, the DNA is TGTGCCAGCAGCTTCCTCGCCGGGGCTAGCGGGGACTACGAGCAGTACTTC.

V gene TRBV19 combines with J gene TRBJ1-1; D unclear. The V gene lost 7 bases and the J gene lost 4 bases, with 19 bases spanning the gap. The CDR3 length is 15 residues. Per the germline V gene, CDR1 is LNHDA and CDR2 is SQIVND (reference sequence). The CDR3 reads CASTRGQALSTEAFF. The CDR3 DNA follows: TGTGCCAGTACCCGCGGGCAGGCCTTATCCACTGAAGCTTTCTTT.

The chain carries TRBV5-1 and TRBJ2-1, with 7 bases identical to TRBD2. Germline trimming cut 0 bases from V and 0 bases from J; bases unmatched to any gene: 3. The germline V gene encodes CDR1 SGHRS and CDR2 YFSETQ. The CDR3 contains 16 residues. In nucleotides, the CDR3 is TGCGCCAGCAGCTTGGGCGGGAGTAGCTCCTACAATGAGCAGTTCTTC. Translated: CASSLGGSSSYNEQFF.

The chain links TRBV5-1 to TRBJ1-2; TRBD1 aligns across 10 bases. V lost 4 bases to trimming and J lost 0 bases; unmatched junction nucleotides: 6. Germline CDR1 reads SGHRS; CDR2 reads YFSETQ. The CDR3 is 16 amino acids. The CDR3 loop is CASSPDGQGANYGYTF. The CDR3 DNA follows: TGCGCCAGCAGCCCCGACGGACAGGGGGCTAACTATGGCTACACCTTC. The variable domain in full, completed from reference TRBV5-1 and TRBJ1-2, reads KAGVTQTPRYLIKTRGQQVTLSCSPISGHRSVSWYQQTPGQGLQFLFEYFSETQRNKGNFPGRFSGRQFSNSRSEMNVSTLELGDSALYLCASSPDGQGANYGYTFGSGTRLTVV.

DNA of the CDR3: TGTGCCACTGGGGGGGCGGGAGAGACCCAGTACTTC. Amino acid sequence: CATGGAGETQYF. The chain links TRBV25-1 to TRBJ2-5, with D perhaps matching TRBD2 (7 bases). Germline loops: CDR1 MGHDK, CDR2 SYGVNS. This CDR3 comprises 12 residues. The V end lost 10 bases, the J end lost 4 bases, and 13 bases lay between the germline ends.

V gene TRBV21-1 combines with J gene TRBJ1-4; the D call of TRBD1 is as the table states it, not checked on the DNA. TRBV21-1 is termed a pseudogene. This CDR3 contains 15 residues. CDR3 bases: TGTGCCAGCAGCAACAGGGGGCTCTTCAATGAAAAACTGTTTTTT. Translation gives CASSNRGLFNEKLFF.

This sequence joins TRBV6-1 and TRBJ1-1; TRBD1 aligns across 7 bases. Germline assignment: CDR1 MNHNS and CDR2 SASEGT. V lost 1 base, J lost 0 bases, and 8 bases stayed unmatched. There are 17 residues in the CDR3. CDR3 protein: CASSEEPPDRLNTEAFF. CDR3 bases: TGTGCCAGCAGTGAAGAGCCCCCGGACAGGTTGAACACTGAAGCTTTCTTT.

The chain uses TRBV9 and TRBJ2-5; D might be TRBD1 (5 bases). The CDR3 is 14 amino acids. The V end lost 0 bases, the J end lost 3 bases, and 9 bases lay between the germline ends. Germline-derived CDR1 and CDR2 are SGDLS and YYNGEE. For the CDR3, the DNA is TGTGCCAGCAGCGTAGCCCCGACAGAAGAGACCCAGTACTTC. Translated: CASSVAPTEETQYF.

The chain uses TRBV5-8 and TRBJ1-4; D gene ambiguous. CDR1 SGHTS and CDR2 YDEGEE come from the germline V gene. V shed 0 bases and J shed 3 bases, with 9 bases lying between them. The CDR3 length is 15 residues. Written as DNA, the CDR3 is TGTGCCAGCAGCTTGGGGTTCGGGTCTAATGAAAAACTGTTTTTT. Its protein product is CASSLGFGSNEKLFF.